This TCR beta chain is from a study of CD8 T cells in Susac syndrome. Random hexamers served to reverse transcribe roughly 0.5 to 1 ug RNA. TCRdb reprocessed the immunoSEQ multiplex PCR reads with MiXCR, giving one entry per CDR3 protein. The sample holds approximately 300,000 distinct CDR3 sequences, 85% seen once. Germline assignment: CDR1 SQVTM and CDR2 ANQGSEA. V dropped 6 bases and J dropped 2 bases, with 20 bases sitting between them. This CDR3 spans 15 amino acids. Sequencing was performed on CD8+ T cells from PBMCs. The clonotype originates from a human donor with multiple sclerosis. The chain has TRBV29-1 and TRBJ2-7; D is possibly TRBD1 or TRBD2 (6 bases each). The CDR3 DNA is TGCAGCGTCCAAAGGGTGCGGGACAACCCCTACGAGCAGTACTTC. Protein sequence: CSVQRVRDNPYEQYF.